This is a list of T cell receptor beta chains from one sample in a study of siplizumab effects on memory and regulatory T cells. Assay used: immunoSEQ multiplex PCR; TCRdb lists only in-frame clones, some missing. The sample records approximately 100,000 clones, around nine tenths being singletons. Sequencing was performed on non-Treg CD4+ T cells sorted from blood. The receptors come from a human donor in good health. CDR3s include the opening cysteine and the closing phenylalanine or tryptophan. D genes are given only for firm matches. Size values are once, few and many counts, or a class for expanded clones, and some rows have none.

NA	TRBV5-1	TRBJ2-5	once	TGCGCCAGCAGCTTGGTGGGAGGACAAGAGACCCAGTACTTC	CASSLVGGQETQYF
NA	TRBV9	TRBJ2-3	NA	TGTGCCAGCAGCCCCCTTTTTTCAGCAGATACGCAGTATTTT	CASSPLFSADTQYF
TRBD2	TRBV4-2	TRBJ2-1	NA	TGTGCCAGCAGCCCACGGGGACTAGCGGGAGGAGAGCAGTTCTTC	CASSPRGLAGGEQFF
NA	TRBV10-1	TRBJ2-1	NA	TGCGCCAGCAGTCAAGCCGGGACGGGATACAATGAGCAGTTCTTC	CASSQAGTGYNEQFF
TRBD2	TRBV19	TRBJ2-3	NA	TGTGCCAGTAGGACCCTCGGACTAGCGGGAGGGCCAGATACGCAGTATTTT	CASRTLGLAGGPDTQYF
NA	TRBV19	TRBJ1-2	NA	TGTGCCAGTAGTCCCCGGAGGGGAGGCTACACCTTC	CASSPRRGGYTF
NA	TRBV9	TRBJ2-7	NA	TGTGCCAGCAGCCCCCCATTGCGAGACGAGCAGTACTTC	CASSPPLRDEQYF
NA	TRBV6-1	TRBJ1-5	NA	TGTGCCAGCAGAGATGGACACGACCGTCAGCCCCAGCATTTT	CASRDGHDRQPQHF
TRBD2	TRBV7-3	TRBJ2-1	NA	TGTGCCAGCAGCCCTACTACGACTAGCGGGAGGACCCATGAGCAGTTCTTC	CASSPTTTSGRTHEQFF
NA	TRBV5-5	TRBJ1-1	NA	TGTGCCAGCAGCCTGCTGGGGGGAGGCACTGAAGCTTTCTTT	CASSLLGGGTEAFF
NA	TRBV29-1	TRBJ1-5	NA	TGCAGCGCCAGACACGGAGATCAGCCCCAGCATTTT	CSARHGDQPQHF
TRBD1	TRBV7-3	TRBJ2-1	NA	TGTGCCAGCAGCGTTATAGGTAGGGGGCCGCAGTTCTTC	CASSVIGRGPQFF
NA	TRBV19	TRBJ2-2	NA	TGTGCCAGTAGTATAGTCGGAGCGAACACCGGGGAGCTGTTTTTT	CASSIVGANTGELFF
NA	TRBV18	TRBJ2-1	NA	TGTGCCAGCTCACCGGGGACCGGGACAACTTACTACAATGAGCAGTTCTTC	CASSPGTGTTYYNEQFF
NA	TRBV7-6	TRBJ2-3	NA	TGTGCCACCACGGTGGGATCGGGTACGCAGTATTTT	CATTVGSGTQYF
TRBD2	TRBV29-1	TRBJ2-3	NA	TGCAGTGCCCGGGGGACTAGCGGGATTTACACAGATACGCAGTATTTT	CSARGTSGIYTDTQYF
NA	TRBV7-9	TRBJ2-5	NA	TGTGCCAGCAGCTCCTCCGGGGAGAATGGTCGAGAGACCCAGTACTTC	CASSSSGENGRETQYF
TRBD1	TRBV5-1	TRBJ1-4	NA	TGCGCCAGCAGTTTAACGGGACAGGTTAATGAAAAACTGTTTTTT	CASSLTGQVNEKLFF
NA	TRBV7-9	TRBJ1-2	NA	TGTGCCAGCAGCTTGAGCGGGCTCGAGAACTATGGCTACACCTTC	CASSLSGLENYGYTF
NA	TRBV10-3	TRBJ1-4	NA	TGTGCCATCAGTGAAGGACAGTCTAATGAAAAACTGTTTTTT	CAISEGQSNEKLFF
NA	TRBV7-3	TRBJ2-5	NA	TGTGCCAGCAGCCCTGCCCGTAGATCTTTCGGAGAGACCCAGTACTTC	CASSPARRSFGETQYF
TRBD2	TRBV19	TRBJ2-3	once	TGTGCCAGTAGTACCTTGAGGACTAGCGGCCCTAGCACAGATACGCAGTATTTT	CASSTLRTSGPSTDTQYF
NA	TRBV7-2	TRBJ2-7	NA	TGTGCCAGCAGCTTCGGACGGGTTTACGAGCAGTACTTC	CASSFGRVYEQYF
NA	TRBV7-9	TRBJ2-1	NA	TGTGCCAGCAGCTTCCGGGTGAACAATGAGCAGTTCTTC	CASSFRVNNEQFF
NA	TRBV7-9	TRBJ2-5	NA	TGTGCCAGCAGCCACCATTTTACGAGCGGAGAGACCCAGTACTTC	CASSHHFTSGETQYF
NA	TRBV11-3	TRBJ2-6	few	TGTGCCAGCAGCTCCCGGTTCCAGACGGGGCGTGCCTCTGGGGCCAACGTCCTGACTTTC	CASSSRFQTGRASGANVLTF
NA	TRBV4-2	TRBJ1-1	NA	TGTGCCAGCAGCCAAGACCAGGGCCTGAACACTGAAGCTTTCTTT	CASSQDQGLNTEAFF
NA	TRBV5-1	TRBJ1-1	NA	TGCGCCAGCAGCGCCTCCGGCATGAACACTGAAGCTTTCTTT	CASSASGMNTEAFF
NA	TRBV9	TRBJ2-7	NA	TGTGCCAGCAGCCCCGGTGGGGGTTACGAGCAGTACTTC	CASSPGGGYEQYF
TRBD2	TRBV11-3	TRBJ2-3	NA	TGTGCCAGCAGCTTAAGGACTAGCGGGAACACAGATACGCAGTATTTT	CASSLRTSGNTDTQYF
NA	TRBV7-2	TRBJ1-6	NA	TGTGCCAGCAGCTTAGTTGGGGCCCCTAATAATTCACCCCTCCACTTT	CASSLVGAPNNSPLHF
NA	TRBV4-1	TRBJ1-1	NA	TGCGCCAGCAGCCAAGCCCTCGACGCGGAAGCTTTCTTT	CASSQALDAEAFF
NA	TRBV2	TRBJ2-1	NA	TGTGCCAGCAGTGAGTACAGCTCCTACAATGAGCAGTTCTTC	CASSEYSSYNEQFF
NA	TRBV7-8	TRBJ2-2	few	TGTGCCAGCAGCTTAGGACGCGGGTCAAGCACCGGGGAGCTGTTTTTT	CASSLGRGSSTGELFF
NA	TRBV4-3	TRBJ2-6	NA	TGCGCCAGCAGCCAAGCTTCGGGCTCTGGGGCCAACGTCCTGACTTTC	CASSQASGSGANVLTF
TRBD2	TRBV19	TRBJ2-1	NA	TGTGCCAGTAGTGTTACTAGCGACTCCTACAATGAGCAGTTCTTC	CASSVTSDSYNEQFF
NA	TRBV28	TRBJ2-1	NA	TGTGCCAGCACGGAAGCCGCAGGGAGTTACAATGAGCAGTTCTTC	CASTEAAGSYNEQFF
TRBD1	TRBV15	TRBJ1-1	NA	TGTGCCACCAGCAGAGATGGGCAGGGGGGATTGAACACTGAAGCTTTCTTT	CATSRDGQGGLNTEAFF
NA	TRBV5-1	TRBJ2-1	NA	TGCGCCAGCAGAAGGACTACCGGGGCGAATGAGCAGTTCTTC	CASRRTTGANEQFF
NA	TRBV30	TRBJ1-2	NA	TGTGCCTGGAGTGGGACAGAAGCTAACTATGGCTACACCTTC	CAWSGTEANYGYTF
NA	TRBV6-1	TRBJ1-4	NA	TGTGCCAGCAGTGAACAGGGGCGGGGTGATGAAAAACTGTTTTTT	CASSEQGRGDEKLFF
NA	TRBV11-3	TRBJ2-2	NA	TGTGCCAGCAGCTTAGTTAGCCTAACCGGGGAGCTGTTTTTT	CASSLVSLTGELFF
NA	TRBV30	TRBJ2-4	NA	TGTGCCTGGAGTGTAACTTCCCCTTGGGGCATTCAGTACTTC	CAWSVTSPWGIQYF
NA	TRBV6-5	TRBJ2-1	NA	TGTGCCAGCAGTTACTCGGGACCAGACAATGAGCAGTTCTTC	CASSYSGPDNEQFF
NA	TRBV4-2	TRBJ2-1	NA	TGTGCCAGCAGCCAAGAAGGAACGGGAGTCACAACCGGCGAGCAGTTCTTC	CASSQEGTGVTTGEQFF
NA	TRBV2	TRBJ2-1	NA	TGTGCCAGCAGCCCAGAGATAGAGTACCATGAGCAGTTCTTC	CASSPEIEYHEQFF
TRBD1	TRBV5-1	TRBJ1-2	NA	TGCGCCAGCAGCTTGGCTGGGACAGGGGTCTATGGCTACACCTTC	CASSLAGTGVYGYTF
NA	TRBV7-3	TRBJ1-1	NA	TGTGCCAGCAGCTTAAGCTGGGGGAACACTGAAGCTTTCTTT	CASSLSWGNTEAFF
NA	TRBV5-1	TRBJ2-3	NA	TGCGCCAGCACCCTGGGGCTGCAAGATACGCAGTATTTT	CASTLGLQDTQYF
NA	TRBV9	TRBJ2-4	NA	TGTGCCAGCAGCGTAGCGCCAGACTCCATTCAGTACTTC	CASSVAPDSIQYF